The sequence of this T cell receptor (beta chain) was determined in a study of blood T cell repertoires in COVID-19. Looking at the study overall: The cDNA or gDNA used as material had been derived from T cells, B-cell-depleted T cells, or PBMCs.

Study processing details: From reference gene primer amplification, estimates of nucleated cell counts were derived. Using immunoSEQ multiplex PCR, the repertoire was profiled, and TCRdb retains in-frame clones only, with some absent. V and J calls and clone size are as listed in that table; D and trimming were resolved from the DNA. The sample records approximately 110,000 clones, roughly 85% being singletons. Germline V gene data show CDR1 as WNHNN and CDR2 as SYGVQD (reference sequence). The CDR3 covers 15 residues. V was cut by 8 bases and J by 4 bases, with 19 bases left in between. Sequences were obtained from peripheral blood. The clonotype was recovered from a woman aged 55-70 years with acute or convalescent COVID-19. J is TRBJ2-3 and V is TRBV10-1, with D tentatively TRBD2 (6 bases). CDR3 protein: CASSSGPPGADTQYF. DNA of the CDR3: TGCGCCAGCTCCTCCGGGCCCCCGGGGGCAGATACGCAGTATTTT.